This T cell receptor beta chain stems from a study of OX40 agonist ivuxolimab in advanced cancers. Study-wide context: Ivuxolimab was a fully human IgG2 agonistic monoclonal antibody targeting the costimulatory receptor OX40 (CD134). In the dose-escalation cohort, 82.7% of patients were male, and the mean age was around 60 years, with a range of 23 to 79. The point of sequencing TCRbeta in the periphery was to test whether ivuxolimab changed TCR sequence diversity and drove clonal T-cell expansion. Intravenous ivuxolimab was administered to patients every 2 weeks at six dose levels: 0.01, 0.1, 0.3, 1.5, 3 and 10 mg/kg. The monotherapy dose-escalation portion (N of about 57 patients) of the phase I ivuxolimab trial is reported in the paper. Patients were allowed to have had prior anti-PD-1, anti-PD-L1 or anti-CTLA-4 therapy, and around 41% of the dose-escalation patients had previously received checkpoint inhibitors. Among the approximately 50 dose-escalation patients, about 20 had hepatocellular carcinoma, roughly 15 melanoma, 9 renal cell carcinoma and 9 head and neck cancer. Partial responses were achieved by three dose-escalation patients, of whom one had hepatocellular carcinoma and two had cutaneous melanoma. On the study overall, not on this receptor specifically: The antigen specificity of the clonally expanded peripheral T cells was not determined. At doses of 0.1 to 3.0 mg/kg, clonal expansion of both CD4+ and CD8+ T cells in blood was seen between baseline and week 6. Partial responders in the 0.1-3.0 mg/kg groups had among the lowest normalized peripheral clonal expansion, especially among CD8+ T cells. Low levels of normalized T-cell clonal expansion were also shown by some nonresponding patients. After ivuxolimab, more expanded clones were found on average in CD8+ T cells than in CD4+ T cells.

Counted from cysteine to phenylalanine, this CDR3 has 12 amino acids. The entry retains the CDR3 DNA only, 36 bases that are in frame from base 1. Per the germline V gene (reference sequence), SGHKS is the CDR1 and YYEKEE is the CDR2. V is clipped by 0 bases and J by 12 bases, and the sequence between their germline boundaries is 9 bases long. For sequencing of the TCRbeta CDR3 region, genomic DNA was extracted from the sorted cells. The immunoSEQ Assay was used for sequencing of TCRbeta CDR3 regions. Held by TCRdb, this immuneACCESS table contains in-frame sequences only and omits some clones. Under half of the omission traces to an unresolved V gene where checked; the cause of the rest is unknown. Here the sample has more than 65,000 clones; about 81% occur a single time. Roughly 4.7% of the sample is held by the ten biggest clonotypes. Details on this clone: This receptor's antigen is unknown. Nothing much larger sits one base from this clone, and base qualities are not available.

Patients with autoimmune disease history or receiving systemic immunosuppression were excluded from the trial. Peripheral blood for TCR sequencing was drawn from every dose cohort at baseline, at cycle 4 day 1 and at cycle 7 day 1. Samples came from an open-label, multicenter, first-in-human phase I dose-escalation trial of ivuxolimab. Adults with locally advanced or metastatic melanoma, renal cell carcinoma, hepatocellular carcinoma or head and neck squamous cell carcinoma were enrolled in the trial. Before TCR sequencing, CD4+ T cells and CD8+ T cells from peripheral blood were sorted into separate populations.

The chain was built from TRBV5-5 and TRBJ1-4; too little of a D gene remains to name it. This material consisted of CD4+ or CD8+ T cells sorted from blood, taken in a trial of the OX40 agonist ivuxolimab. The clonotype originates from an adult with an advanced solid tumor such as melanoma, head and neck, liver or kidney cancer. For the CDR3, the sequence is CASSLGRAELFF. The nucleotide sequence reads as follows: TGTGCCAGCAGCTTGGGGCGAGCGGAACTGTTTTTT.